One and the same sample provided the 8 T cell receptor beta chains below, sequenced in a study of T cell changes during pregnancy in multiple sclerosis. Clones were sequenced by immunoSEQ multiplex PCR, and TCRdb holds only the in-frame ones, with some missing. The repertoire holds about 40,000 clones, with about 90% as singletons. The sample was peripheral blood, taken in the first trimester of pregnancy. These receptors were obtained from a female donor in good health, enrolled as a control in a pregnancy study.

V and J are TRBV9 and TRBJ1-2, with 8 bases lining up with TRBD1. Germline CDR1 reads SGDLS; CDR2 reads YYNGEE. This CDR3 spans 12 amino acids. J was trimmed by 6 bases and V by 3 bases; bases with no gene match: 1. CDR3 nucleotides: TGTGCCAGCAGCGCGGACAGGGATGGCTACACCTTC. Amino acids: CASSADRDGYTF. The whole variable domain, filled in from reference TRBV9 and TRBJ1-2, reads DSGVTQTPKHLITATGQRVTLRCSPRSGDLSVYWYQQSLDQGLQFLIQYYNGEERAKGNILERFSAQQFPDLHSELNLSSLELGDSALYFCASSADRDGYTFGSGTRLTVV.

The chain uses TRBV6-4 and TRBJ2-3; 11 positions match TRBD2. Germline values: CDR1 MRHNA, CDR2 SNTAGT. V trimming: 6 bases; J trimming: 4 bases; junction bases outside the gene matches: 6. The CDR3 has 15 residues. This CDR3 reads CASSLLAGAPDTQYF. The CDR3 nucleotides read TGTGCCAGCAGCCTACTAGCGGGAGCCCCAGATACGCAGTATTTT.

This chain uses TRBV19 with TRBJ2-1; 8 bases agree with TRBD2. V was clipped by 10 bases and J by 6 bases; unmatched bases: 11. Per the germline V gene, CDR1 is LNHDA and CDR2 is SQIVND (reference sequence). The CDR3 extends over 14 amino acids. This CDR3 is CAIGTASGSNEQFF. The CDR3 nucleotides read TGTGCCATAGGAACAGCGAGCGGGAGCAATGAGCAGTTCTTC. Drawing the rest from reference TRBV19 and TRBJ2-1, the complete variable domain is DGGITQSPKYLFRKEGQNVTLSCEQNLNHDAMYWYRQDPGQGLRLIYYSQIVNDFQKGDIAEGYSVSREKKESFPLTVTSAQKNPTAFYLCAIGTASGSNEQFFGPGTRLTVL.

This chain joins TRBV7-2 and TRBJ1-3; TRBD1 aligns across 7 bases. The CDR3 has 15 residues. From germline, CDR1 is SGHTA and CDR2 FQGNSA. The V gene end was trimmed by 0 bases and the J gene end by 3 bases; junction bases not matched to a gene: 2. The CDR3 nucleotides read TGTGCCAGCAGCTTAGCGGGACAGAGTGGAAACACCATATATTTT. Protein product: CASSLAGQSGNTIYF. The full variable domain, its missing parts supplied by reference TRBV7-2 and TRBJ1-3, is GAGVSQSPSNKVTEKGKDVELRCDPISGHTALYWYRQSLGQGLEFLIYFQGNSAPDKSGLPSDRFSAERTGGSVSTLTIQRTQQEDSAVYLCASSLAGQSGNTIYFGEGSWLTVV.

The chain uses TRBV5-5 and TRBJ2-7, with no clear D. Trimming took off 3 bases at V and 2 bases at J, with 6 bases between the two ends. This CDR3 is 12 amino acids long. In germline, CDR1 is SGHKS, CDR2 YYEKEE (reference sequence). The CDR3 nucleotides are TGTGCCAGCAGCTCCCAAACCTACGAGCAGTACTTC. Residues: CASSSQTYEQYF.

The V call is TRBV5-1, the J call TRBJ2-2; tentative D call: TRBD2 (7 bases). Trimming took 1 base from V and 7 from J, leaving 14 bases between them. CDR1 SGHRS and CDR2 YFSETQ come from the germline V gene. The CDR3 length is 15 residues. The CDR3 loop is CASSLTGGYGGELFF. The CDR3, as DNA: TGCGCCAGCAGCTTGACGGGGGGCTATGGCGGGGAGCTGTTTTTT. Supplemented by reference TRBV5-1 and TRBJ2-2, the full variable domain reads KAGVTQTPRYLIKTRGQQVTLSCSPISGHRSVSWYQQTPGQGLQFLFEYFSETQRNKGNFPGRFSGRQFSNSRSEMNVSTLELGDSALYLCASSLTGGYGGELFFGEGSRLTVL.

The chain combines TRBV11-2 with TRBJ2-5; 11 bases match TRBD2. The CDR3 consists of 17 residues. The junction had 4 bases not matched to a gene; V was cut back by 1 base and J by 0 bases. The germline V gene encodes CDR1 SGHAT and CDR2 FQNNGV. CDR3 amino acids: CASSLGSTSGNQETQYF. The CDR3 DNA is TGTGCCAGCAGCTTAGGGTCGACTAGCGGGAACCAAGAGACCCAGTACTTC.

This clone was observed once. This chain joins TRBV29-1 and TRBJ2-3; D unclear. The CDR3 is made up of 12 amino acids. The V gene's germline CDR1 is SQVTM and CDR2 ANQGSEA. The ends were cut back, 3 bases at V and 7 bases at J, with 11 bases in the middle. CDR3 sequence (DNA): TGCAGCGTTGAGTTGGTAGTAAATACGCAGTATTTT. Its protein product is CSVELVVNTQYF.